The present TCR beta chain was sequenced within a study of control samples from healthy donors and cancer patients. TCRdb's table, derived via immunoSEQ multiplex PCR, lists solely in-frame clones and lacks some. The table includes roughly 76,000 clones, about 93% detected once. The CDR3 consists of 12 residues. Trimming took 4 bases from V and 3 from J, leaving 4 bases between them. Germline-derived CDR1 and CDR2 are MGHDK and SYGVNS. The rearrangement joins TRBV25-1 to TRBJ1-5; unclear D gene. Input material: blood. This sequence originates from a woman aged 35 to 49 in good health. CDR3 in DNA: TGTGCCAGCAGTGGGGACAATCAGCCCCAGCATTTT. This sequence encodes CASSGDNQPQHF.